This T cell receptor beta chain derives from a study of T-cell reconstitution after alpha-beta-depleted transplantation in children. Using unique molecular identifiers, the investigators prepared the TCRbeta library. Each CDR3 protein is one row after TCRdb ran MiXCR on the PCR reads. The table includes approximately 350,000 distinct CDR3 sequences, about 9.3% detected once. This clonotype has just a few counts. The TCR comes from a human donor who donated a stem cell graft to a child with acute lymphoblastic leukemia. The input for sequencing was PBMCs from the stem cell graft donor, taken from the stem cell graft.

Here the CDR3 reads CASSRGQGRSGDYGYTF. DNA of the CDR3: TGTGCCAGCAGCAGAGGACAGGGACGATCGGGGGACTATGGCTACACCTTC. The chain employs TRBV7-9 and TRBJ1-2; 8 positions match TRBD1. Germline V gene lookup returns CDR1 SEHNR and CDR2 FQNEAQ (reference sequence). This CDR3 has 17 residues. After removal of 5 bases from V and 3 bases from J, the junction contained 14 bases not matched to a gene.